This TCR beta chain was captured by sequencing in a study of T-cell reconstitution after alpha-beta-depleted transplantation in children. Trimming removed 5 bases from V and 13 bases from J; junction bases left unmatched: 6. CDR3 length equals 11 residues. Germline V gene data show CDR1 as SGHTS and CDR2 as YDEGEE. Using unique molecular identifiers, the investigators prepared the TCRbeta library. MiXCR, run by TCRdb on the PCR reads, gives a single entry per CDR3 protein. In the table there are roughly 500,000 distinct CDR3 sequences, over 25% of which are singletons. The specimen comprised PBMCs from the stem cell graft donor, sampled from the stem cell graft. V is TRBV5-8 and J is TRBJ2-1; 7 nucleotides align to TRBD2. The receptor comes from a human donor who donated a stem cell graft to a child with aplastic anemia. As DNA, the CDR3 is TGTGCCAGCAGGGGGACTACCGACCAGTTCTTC. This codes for CASRGTTDQFF.